This T cell receptor (beta chain) was identified in a study of blood T cell repertoires in COVID-19. Looking at the study overall: The United States, Italy and Spain supplied acute and convalescent COVID-19 samples. Sources were T cells, B-cell-depleted T cells, or PBMCs; the material itself was cDNA or gDNA.

The CDR3 runs to 16 residues. Losses at the gene ends were 0 bases for V and 0 bases for J; bases not matched to a gene: 3. Germline CDR1 reads MNHEY; CDR2 reads SVGAGI. Under the authors' procedure: How many nucleated cells were present was estimated from reference gene primer amplification. TCRdb's copy holds only in-frame clones and misses some; the assay was immunoSEQ multiplex PCR. That table is the source of V, J and clone size, and D and trimming were worked out from the DNA. The repertoire holds 150,000 to 200,000 clones, with almost 85% as singletons. The sequenced sample consisted of peripheral blood. The V gene is TRBV6-5, the J gene TRBJ2-7, with 9 bases aligning to TRBD2. The TCR comes from a young man with active or convalescent COVID-19. This CDR3 is CASSYSRLAASYEQYF. Written as DNA, the CDR3 is TGTGCCAGCAGTTACTCAAGACTAGCGGCCTCCTACGAGCAGTACTTC.